The rows below give T cell receptor beta chains drawn from one sample of a study of shared clonotypes between healthy human individuals. TCRdb keeps only in-frame clones here, not all; method: immunoSEQ multiplex PCR. The data show roughly 2 million clones, over 85% seen once. Sequenced sample: naive CD4+ T cells sorted from blood. The receptor source for this set is a man younger than 30 in good health. Both conserved end residues are part of each CDR3. Fields, in order: J gene, clone size, V gene, D gene, CDR3 protein, CDR3 DNA. D genes are given only for firm matches. The size field is filled for only some rows; it gives once, few, many or a size class.

J: TRBJ2-1
size: NA
V: TRBV10-2
D: TRBD1
CDR3: CASRVSGTGNEQFF
DNA: TGCGCCAGCAGAGTTTCCGGGACAGGCAATGAGCAGTTCTTC

J: TRBJ2-6
size: NA
V: TRBV5-6
D: NA
CDR3: CASSLTEISGANVLTF
DNA: TGTGCCAGCAGCTTGACAGAAATCTCTGGGGCCAACGTCCTGACTTTC

J: TRBJ1-2
size: NA
V: TRBV28
D: NA
CDR3: CASSLSKGDGYTF
DNA: TGTGCCAGCAGTTTATCAAAGGGGGATGGCTACACCTTC

J: TRBJ1-1
size: NA
V: TRBV27
D: TRBD1
CDR3: CASSHQGQGFEAFF
DNA: TGTGCCAGCAGTCACCAGGGACAGGGATTTGAAGCTTTCTTT

J: TRBJ1-4
size: NA
V: TRBV25-1
D: NA
CDR3: CASSEYGGFNEKLFF
DNA: TGTGCCAGCAGTGAATATGGGGGCTTCAATGAAAAACTGTTTTTT

J: TRBJ1-1
size: NA
V: TRBV30
D: NA
CDR3: CAWSLWGEAFF
DNA: TGTGCCTGGAGTCTTTGGGGAGAAGCTTTCTTT

J: TRBJ2-1
size: NA
V: TRBV29-1
D: NA
CDR3: CSSHSLLSYNEQFF
DNA: TGCAGCTCACACTCCTTACTTTCCTACAATGAGCAGTTCTTC

J: TRBJ1-5
size: NA
V: TRBV18
D: NA
CDR3: CASSLGANQPQHF
DNA: TGTGCCAGCTCACTCGGGGCTAATCAGCCCCAGCATTTT

J: TRBJ2-1
size: once
V: TRBV9
D: NA
CDR3: CASSVDASSGNEQFF
DNA: TGTGCCAGCAGCGTAGATGCCTCTTCGGGTAATGAGCAGTTCTTC

J: TRBJ2-3
size: NA
V: TRBV19
D: NA
CDR3: CASSIGLGTTSTDTQYF
DNA: TGTGCCAGTAGTATAGGCCTCGGGACGACTAGCACAGATACGCAGTATTTT

J: TRBJ1-5
size: NA
V: TRBV30
D: NA
CDR3: CAWSEGNQPQHF
DNA: TGTGCCTGGAGCGAAGGCAATCAGCCCCAGCATTTT

J: TRBJ1-6
size: NA
V: TRBV5-1
D: NA
CDR3: CASSLEFFTGSGAPLHF
DNA: TGCGCCAGCAGCTTAGAGTTTTTTACAGGATCTGGCGCACCCCTCCACTTT

J: TRBJ2-1
size: NA
V: TRBV11-2
D: NA
CDR3: CASSWTVTSYNEQFF
DNA: TGTGCCAGCAGCTGGACAGTGACCTCCTACAATGAGCAGTTCTTC

J: TRBJ1-5
size: many
V: TRBV6-1
D: NA
CDR3: CASRASGVLGQPQHF
DNA: TGTGCCAGCAGAGCCTCAGGGGTTTTAGGTCAGCCCCAGCATTTT

J: TRBJ1-3
size: NA
V: TRBV2
D: NA
CDR3: CASGGANSGNTIYF
DNA: TGTGCCAGCGGGGGGGCGAACTCTGGAAACACCATATATTTT

J: TRBJ2-2
size: NA
V: TRBV30
D: NA
CDR3: CAWSATWTANTGELFF
DNA: TGTGCCTGGAGTGCTACTTGGACAGCGAACACCGGGGAGCTGTTTTTT

J: TRBJ2-2
size: NA
V: TRBV6-5
D: TRBD1
CDR3: CAIGRGTGGTGELFF
DNA: TGTGCCATCGGTCGAGGGACAGGAGGCACCGGGGAGCTGTTTTTT

J: TRBJ2-5
size: NA
V: TRBV5-1
D: TRBD1
CDR3: CASSLQVAGGKETQYF
DNA: TGCGCCAGCAGCTTGCAGGTAGCAGGGGGCAAGGAGACCCAGTACTTC